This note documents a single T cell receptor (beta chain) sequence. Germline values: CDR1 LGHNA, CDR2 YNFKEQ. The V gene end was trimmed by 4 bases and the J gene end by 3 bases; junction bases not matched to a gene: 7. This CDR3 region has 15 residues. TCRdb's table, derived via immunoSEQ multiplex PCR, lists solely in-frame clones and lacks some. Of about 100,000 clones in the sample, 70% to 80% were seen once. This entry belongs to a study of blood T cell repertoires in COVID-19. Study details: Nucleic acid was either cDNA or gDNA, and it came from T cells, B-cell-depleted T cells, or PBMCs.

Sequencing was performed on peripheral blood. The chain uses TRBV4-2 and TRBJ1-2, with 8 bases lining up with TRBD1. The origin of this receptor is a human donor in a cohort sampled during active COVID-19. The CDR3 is CASSLTGAPHYGYTF. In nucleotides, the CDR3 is TGTGCCAGCAGCCTGACAGGGGCGCCCCACTATGGCTACACCTTC.